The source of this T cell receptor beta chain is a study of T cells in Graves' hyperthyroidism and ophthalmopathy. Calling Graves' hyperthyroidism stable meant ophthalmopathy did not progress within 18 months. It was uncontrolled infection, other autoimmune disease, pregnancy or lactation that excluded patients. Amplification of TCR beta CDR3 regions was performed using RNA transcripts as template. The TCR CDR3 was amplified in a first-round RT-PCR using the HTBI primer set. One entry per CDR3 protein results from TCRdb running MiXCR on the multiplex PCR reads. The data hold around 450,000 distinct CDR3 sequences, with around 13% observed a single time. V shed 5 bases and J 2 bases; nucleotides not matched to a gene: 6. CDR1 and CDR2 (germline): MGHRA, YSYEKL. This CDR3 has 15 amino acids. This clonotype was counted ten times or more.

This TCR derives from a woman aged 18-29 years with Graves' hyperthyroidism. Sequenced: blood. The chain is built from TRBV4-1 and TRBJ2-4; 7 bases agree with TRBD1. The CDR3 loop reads CASSLGTVTKNIQYF. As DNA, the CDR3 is TGCGCCAGCAGCTTGGGGACAGTAACCAAAAACATTCAGTACTTC.